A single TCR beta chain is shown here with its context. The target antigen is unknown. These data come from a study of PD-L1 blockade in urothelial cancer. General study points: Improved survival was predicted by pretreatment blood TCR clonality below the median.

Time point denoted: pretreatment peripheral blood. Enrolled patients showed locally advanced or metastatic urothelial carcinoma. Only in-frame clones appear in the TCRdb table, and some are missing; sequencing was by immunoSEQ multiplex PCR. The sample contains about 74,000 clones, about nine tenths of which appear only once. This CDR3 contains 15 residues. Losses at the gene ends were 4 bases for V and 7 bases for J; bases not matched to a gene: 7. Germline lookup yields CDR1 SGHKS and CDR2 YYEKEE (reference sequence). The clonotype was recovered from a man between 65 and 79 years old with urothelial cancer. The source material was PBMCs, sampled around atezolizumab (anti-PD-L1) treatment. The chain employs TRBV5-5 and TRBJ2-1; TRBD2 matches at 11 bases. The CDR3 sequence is CASSDQIAGGNEQFF. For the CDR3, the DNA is TGTGCCAGCAGCGACCAAATAGCGGGAGGGAATGAGCAGTTCTTC.